This T cell receptor (beta chain) is drawn from a study of early T cells in non-severe SARS-CoV-2 infection. Study at large: Chains were unpaired, as sequencing was done on bulk RNA from unsorted whole blood.

This clonotype appeared many times. The antigen remains unidentified. Study-wide findings and caveats: A preference for anti-spike CD8 responses marked VDJdb matching, which missed private and CD4 specificities.

CDR1 and CDR2 from the germline V gene are DFQATT and SNEGSKA (reference sequence). The length of the CDR3 is 16 residues. V lost 0 bases and J lost 7, with 21 bases in between. Individual cDNA molecules each received unique molecular identifiers attached to them. TCRdb called the 5' RACE reads again in MiXCR, with one record for every CDR3 protein. The sample carries approximately 37,000 distinct CDR3 sequences, over 5% recorded once. The rearrangement joins TRBV20-1 to TRBJ2-5, with D perhaps given as TRBD1 or TRBD2 (5 bases each). Sequenced here: whole blood, sampled at baseline. This TCR was recovered from an adult who was a healthcare worker with PCR-confirmed SARS-CoV-2 infection or an uninfected control (not recorded which). The CDR3 here is CSARDSLPGPGTTQYF. As DNA, the CDR3 is TGCAGTGCTAGAGACAGTCTTCCGGGACCAGGGACGACCCAGTACTTC.